This T cell receptor beta chain was captured in a study of T-cell memory formation after mild COVID-19. This clonotype was seen a handful of times. Its specificity is not known. Notes on the study in general: A second wave expanding day 15 to 37 was CD4+-biased; contracting clones were balanced. Cross-reactive memory apparently joined, as some responding clones appeared in pre-infection memory. Among CD4+ contracting clones, most were CM and EM, and CD8+ ones EMRA.

Using its own MiXCR run on the 5' RACE reads, TCRdb lists one record per CDR3 protein. The table includes about 320,000 distinct CDR3 sequences, 13% to 15% detected once. Sequenced: PBMCs or a T cell subset sorted from them (not recorded which). This sequence was found in a man aged 18-30 years who had mild COVID-19 (a few samples of this study predate the infection). Cell type and time point are not known.

As DNA, the CDR3 is TGCAGTGCTGGGGAGGGGGCTGGTGGAGATACGCAGTATTTT. Translation gives CSAGEGAGGDTQYF. This chain uses TRBV20-1 with TRBJ2-3; either TRBD1 or TRBD2 may fit D (7 bases each). CDR3 length equals 14 residues. The V end lost 5 bases, the J end lost 5 bases, and 17 bases lay between the germline ends. CDR1 and CDR2 (germline): DFQATT, SNEGSKA (reference sequence).